This passage covers 6 T cell receptor beta chains from one sample sequenced in a study of blood T cell repertoires in COVID-19. Measured with immunoSEQ multiplex PCR; TCRdb has only the in-frame clones, and not every one. The data contain tens of thousands of clones, about 91% of them singletons. What was sequenced was peripheral blood. These receptors were taken from a man in his 60s with active COVID-19.

This rearrangement joins TRBV23-1 to TRBJ2-7; weak D call: TRBD2 (6 bases). TRBV23-1 is recorded as an ORF, its role being uncertain. V was cut by 0 bases and J by 5 bases, with 8 bases left in between. The CDR3 is made up of 13 amino acids. In DNA, the CDR3 is TGCGCCAGCAGTCAATCGGAGGGAAACGAGCAGTACTTC. Encoded protein: CASSQSEGNEQYF.

The V call is TRBV9, the J call TRBJ2-5, with TRBD2 matching 12 bases. The length of the CDR3 is 15 residues. Germline V CDR1 and CDR2: SGDLS, YYNGEE. V lost 4 bases and J lost 5; bases outside the gene matches: 6. The CDR3 sequence is CASSPLAGGLETQYF. CDR3 bases: TGTGCCAGCAGCCCACTAGCGGGAGGACTTGAGACCCAGTACTTC.

The V and J genes are TRBV30 and TRBJ2-1; D remains ambiguous. The CDR3 totals 14 residues. Germline V gene sequence: CDR1 GTSNPN, CDR2 SVGIG (reference sequence). The V gene lost 0 bases and the J gene lost 2 bases, with 8 bases spanning the gap. The CDR3 DNA reads as TGTGCCTGGAGTGTATCGCGGACCTACAATGAGCAGTTCTTC. Its translation: CAWSVSRTYNEQFF.

The rearrangement links TRBV5-8 to TRBJ2-7; 8 nucleotides align to TRBD1. J gave up 3 bases and V 5 bases, and 4 bases lay outside the gene matches. The CDR3 is 13 residues long. Germline values: CDR1 SGHTS, CDR2 YDEGEE. The DNA of the CDR3 is TGTGCCAGCAGGGGACAGGTCTTCTACGAGCAGTACTTC. This codes for CASRGQVFYEQYF.

This clone was recorded once. The chain has TRBV11-2 and TRBJ1-2, with D uncertain. The ends were cut back, 0 bases at V and 2 bases at J, with 10 bases in the middle. This CDR3 region has 15 residues. Germline V gene sequence: CDR1 SGHAT, CDR2 FQNNGV. CDR3 in amino acids: CASSLDPSPNYGYTF. In DNA form, the CDR3 reads TGTGCCAGCAGCTTAGATCCGTCCCCGAACTATGGCTACACCTTC.

This rearrangement joins TRBV5-6 to TRBJ2-1, with 9 bases fitting TRBD2. The CDR3 is made up of 16 amino acids. Trimming removed 0 bases from V and 0 bases from J; junction bases left unmatched: 1. Germline CDR1 is SGHDT and CDR2 is YYEEEE. The CDR3 DNA follows: TGTGCCAGCAGCTTGGGAGCGGGAGGCTCCTACAATGAGCAGTTCTTC. Residues: CASSLGAGGSYNEQFF.